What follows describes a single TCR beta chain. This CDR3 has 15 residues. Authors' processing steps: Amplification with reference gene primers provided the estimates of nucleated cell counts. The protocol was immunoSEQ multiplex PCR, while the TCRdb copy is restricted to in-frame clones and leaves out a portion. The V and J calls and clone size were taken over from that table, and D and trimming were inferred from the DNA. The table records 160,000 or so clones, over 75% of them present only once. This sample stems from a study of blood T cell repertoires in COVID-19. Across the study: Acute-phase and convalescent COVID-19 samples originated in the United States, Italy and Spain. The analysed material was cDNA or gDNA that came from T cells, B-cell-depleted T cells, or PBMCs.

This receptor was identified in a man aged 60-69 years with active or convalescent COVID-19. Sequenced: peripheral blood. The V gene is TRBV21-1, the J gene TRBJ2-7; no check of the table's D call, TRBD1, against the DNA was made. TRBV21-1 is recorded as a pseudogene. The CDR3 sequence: CASSTWTGAAYEQYF. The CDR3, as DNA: TGTGCCAGCAGCACCTGGACAGGGGCGGCCTACGAGCAGTACTTC.